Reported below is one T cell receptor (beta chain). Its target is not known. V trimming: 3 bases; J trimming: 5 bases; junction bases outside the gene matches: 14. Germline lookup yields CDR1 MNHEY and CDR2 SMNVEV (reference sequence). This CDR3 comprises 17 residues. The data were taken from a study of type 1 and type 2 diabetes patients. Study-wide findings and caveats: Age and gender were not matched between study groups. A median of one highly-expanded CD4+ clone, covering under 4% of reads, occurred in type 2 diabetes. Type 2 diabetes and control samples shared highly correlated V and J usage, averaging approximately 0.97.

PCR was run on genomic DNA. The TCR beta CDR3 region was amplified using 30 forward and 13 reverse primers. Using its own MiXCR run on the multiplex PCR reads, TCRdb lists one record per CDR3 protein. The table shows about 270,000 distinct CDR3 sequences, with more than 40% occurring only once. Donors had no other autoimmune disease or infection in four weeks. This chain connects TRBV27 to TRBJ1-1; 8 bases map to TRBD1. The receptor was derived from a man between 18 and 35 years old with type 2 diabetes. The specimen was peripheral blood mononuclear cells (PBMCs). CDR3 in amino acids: CASSLSARGQGGTEAFF. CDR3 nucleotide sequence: TGTGCCAGCAGTTTGTCGGCCAGGGGGCAGGGTGGAACTGAAGCTTTCTTT.